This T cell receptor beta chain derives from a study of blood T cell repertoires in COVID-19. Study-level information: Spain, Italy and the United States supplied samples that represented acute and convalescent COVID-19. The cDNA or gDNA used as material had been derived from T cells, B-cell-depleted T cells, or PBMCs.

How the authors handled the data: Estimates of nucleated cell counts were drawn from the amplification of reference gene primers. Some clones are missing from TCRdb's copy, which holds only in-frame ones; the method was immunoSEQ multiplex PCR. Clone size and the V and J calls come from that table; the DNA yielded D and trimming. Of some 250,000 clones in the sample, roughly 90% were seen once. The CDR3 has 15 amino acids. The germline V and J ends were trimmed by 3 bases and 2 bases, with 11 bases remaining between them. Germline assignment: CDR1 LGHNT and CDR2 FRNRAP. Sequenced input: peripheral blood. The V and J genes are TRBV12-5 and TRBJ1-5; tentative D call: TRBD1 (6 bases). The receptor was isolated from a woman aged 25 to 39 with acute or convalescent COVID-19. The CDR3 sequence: CASGFNEGGNQPQHF. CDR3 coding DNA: TGTGCTAGTGGTTTTAACGAGGGGGGCAATCAGCCCCAGCATTTT.